The 3 T cell receptor beta chains below were found in one sample sequenced in a study of T cell repertoires in cytomegalovirus infection. Each CDR3 protein gets one entry after TCRdb re-called the reads with MiXCR. Of 250,000 to 300,000 distinct CDR3 sequences in the sample, about 26% are singletons; the top ten hold around 13%. Sequenced input: PBMCs. Receptors were obtained from a human donor in good health (CMV status not recorded). Some clones in this sample may be carry-over from other donors' samples.

The chain has TRBV27 and TRBJ1-1; TRBD1 matches 7 bases. Looked up from germline, CDR1 is MNHEY and CDR2 is SMNVEV (reference sequence). This CDR3 spans 15 amino acids. The trim removed 6 bases at V and 8 bases at J, leaving 15 bases unmatched. The CDR3 protein is CASSFTGVVTEEAFF. In nucleotides, the CDR3 is TGTGCCAGCAGCTTTACAGGGGTAGTAACCGAAGAAGCTTTCTTT.

This clonotype has ten or more counts. The chain has TRBV6-6 and TRBJ2-5, with D possibly being TRBD2 (5 bases). Trimming shortened V by 4 bases and J by 5 bases, and 11 bases separated the two germline ends. Germline lookup yields CDR1 MNHNY and CDR2 SVGAGI (reference sequence). The CDR3 covers 13 residues. CDR3 loop: CASSLRRMETQYF. The CDR3 DNA reads as TGTGCCAGCAGTTTAAGGAGGATGGAGACCCAGTACTTC.

This clonotype was picked up a small number of times. The chain employs TRBV7-3 and TRBJ2-1; the match to TRBD2 covers 10 bases. After removal of 5 bases from V and 8 bases from J, the junction contained 6 bases not matched to a gene. The CDR3 runs 14 residues. Germline lookup yields CDR1 SGHTA and CDR2 FQGTGA. The CDR3 DNA reads TGTGCCAGCAGCGCAGCGGGGGGGCCTGATGAGCAGTTCTTC. Its translation: CASSAAGGPDEQFF.